The rows below give T cell receptor beta chains drawn from one sample of a study of blood T cell repertoires in COVID-19. The method was immunoSEQ multiplex PCR; TCRdb's version includes in-frame clones alone and lacks a portion of them. This sample has about 370,000 clones, with approximately 88% found just once. The source material was peripheral blood. These receptors all stem from a woman aged 25 to 45 with COVID-19, enrolled during active disease. CDR3s include the opening cysteine and the closing phenylalanine or tryptophan. The D gene is left open where the match is weak. Only some rows state a clone size, as once, few, many or a class for expanded clones.

>TRBV7-2|-|-|16|TRBJ1-1
TGTGCCAGCAGCTTAATCGGGGATTCTACGAACACTGAAGCTTTCTTT
CASSLIGDSTNTEAFF
>TRBV7-8|-|-|12|TRBJ1-2
TGTGCCAGCAGCCTATACTCGGGGGGCTACACCTTC
CASSLYSGGYTF
>TRBV7-9|-|TRBD1|18|TRBJ1-4
TGTGCCAGCAGCTCCTGGGACAGGGGGCATATGACTAATGAAAAACTGTTTTTT
CASSSWDRGHMTNEKLFF
>TRBV11-2|-|-|18|TRBJ2-5
TGTGCCAGCAGCTTCACATCCGGGTCGGAGGTTGATGGTTTGACCCAGTACTTC
CASSFTSGSEVDGLTQYF
>TRBV6-6|-|-|14|TRBJ1-3
TGTGCCAGCAGTTACGGAGGCAGTGGAAACACCATATATTTT
CASSYGGSGNTIYF
>TRBV12-5|-|-|13|TRBJ1-2
TGTGCTAGTGGTTCCCCCGGGAACTATGGCTACACCTTC
CASGSPGNYGYTF
>TRBV7-9|-|-|12|TRBJ1-6
TGTGCCAGCAGCTTAGGGAGGTCACCCCTCCACTTT
CASSLGRSPLHF
>TRBV5-5|-|-|16|TRBJ1-6
TGTGCCAGCAGCTTGGGGCGGGAGGCCTATAATTCACCCCTCCACTTT
CASSLGREAYNSPLHF
>TRBV12-3/TRBV12-4|-|-|12|TRBJ2-3
TGTGCCAGCAGCCTCGCTAGAGATACGCAGTATTTT
CASSLARDTQYF
>TRBV3-1/TRBV3-2|-|TRBD1|16|TRBJ2-7
TGTGCCAGCAGCCCCCCGGGACAGGCGGGACGGGGGGAGCAGTACTTC
CASSPPGQAGRGEQYF
>TRBV5-4|-|-|14|TRBJ1-4
TGTGCCAGCAGCTTGGAAGGGGTTGGAGAAAAACTGTTTTTT
CASSLEGVGEKLFF
>TRBV6-2/TRBV6-3|-|-|12|TRBJ1-5
TGTGCCAGCAGTTACCCTGTGCAGCCCCAGCATTTT
CASSYPVQPQHF
>TRBV15|-|-|13|TRBJ1-6
TGTGCCACCAGCAGGGTAGATGGTTCACCCCTCCACTTT
CATSRVDGSPLHF
>TRBV6-5|-|-|13|TRBJ2-3
TGTGCCAGCCTTGAGGGAGCCACAGATACGCAGTATTTT
CASLEGATDTQYF
>TRBV4-1|-|-|13|TRBJ2-1
TGCGCCAGCAGCCAAGGGGGAGGTAATGAGCAGTTCTTC
CASSQGGGNEQFF
>TRBV6-1|-|TRBD2|15|TRBJ2-1
TGTGCCAGCAGTGAAGACACGGGAGGTGGAAATGAGCAGTTCTTC
CASSEDTGGGNEQFF
>TRBV29-1|few|-|12|TRBJ1-2
TGCAGCGCGGAGGAGGAGAACTATGGCTACACCTTC
CSAEEENYGYTF
>TRBV7-2|-|-|16|TRBJ1-6
TGTGCCAGCAGCTTAGAATCGTCACTGTCAGGTTCACCCCTCCACTTT
CASSLESSLSGSPLHF
>TRBV3-1/TRBV3-2|once|TRBD1|16|TRBJ1-5
TGTGCCAGCAGCGCGGGACAGGGGGGTCTCAATCAGCCCCAGCATTTT
CASSAGQGGLNQPQHF
>TRBV30|-|-|14|TRBJ2-2
TGTGCCTGGATGTCACCGACGCGGGCCAAGGAGCTGTTTTTT
CAWMSPTRAKELFF
>TRBV23-1|-|-|16|TRBJ2-5
TGCGCCAGCAGTCAATCGCAGACAGCTGTCCAAGAGACCCAGTACTTC
CASSQSQTAVQETQYF
>TRBV10-3|-|-|14|TRBJ1-4
TGTGCCACCCGAGGAACCGGGGGAAATGAAAAACTGTTTTTT
CATRGTGGNEKLFF
>TRBV2|-|TRBD1|16|TRBJ2-1
TGTGCCAGCAGTGAAGCAGGGACAGGGGGCATCAATGAGCAGTTCTTC
CASSEAGTGGINEQFF
>TRBV29-1|-|-|13|TRBJ1-1
TGCAGCGTTGCCGGCAGGGTAAGAACTGAAGCTTTCTTT
CSVAGRVRTEAFF
>TRBV6-2/TRBV6-3|-|TRBD2|15|TRBJ2-3
TGTGCCAGCAGCTATAGCGGGGCGGGCACAGATACGCAGTATTTT
CASSYSGAGTDTQYF
>TRBV4-1|-|-|14|TRBJ2-3
TGCGCCAGCAGCCACCAGGGGCTCAAAGATACGCAGTATTTT
CASSHQGLKDTQYF
>TRBV5-4|few|TRBD2|18|TRBJ2-1
TGTGCCAGCAGCCCGGGACTAGCGGGTTCAAGCTCCTACAATGAGCAGTTCTTC
CASSPGLAGSSSYNEQFF